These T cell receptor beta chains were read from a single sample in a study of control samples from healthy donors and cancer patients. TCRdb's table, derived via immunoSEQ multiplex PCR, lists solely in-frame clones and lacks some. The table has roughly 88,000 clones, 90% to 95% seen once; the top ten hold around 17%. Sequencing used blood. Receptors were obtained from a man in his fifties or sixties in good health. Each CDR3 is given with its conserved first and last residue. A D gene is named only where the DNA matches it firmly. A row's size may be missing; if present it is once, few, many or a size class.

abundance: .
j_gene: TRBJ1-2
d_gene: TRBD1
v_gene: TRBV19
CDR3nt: TGTGCCAGTAGTAGAACCGGGACAGATAATAACTATGGCTACACCTTC
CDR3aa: CASSRTGTDNNYGYTF

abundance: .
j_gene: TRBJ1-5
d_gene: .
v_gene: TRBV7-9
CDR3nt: TGTGCCAGCAGTAATCCGTATCAGCCCCAGCATTTT
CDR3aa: CASSNPYQPQHF

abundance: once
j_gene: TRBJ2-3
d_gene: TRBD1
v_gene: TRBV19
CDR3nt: TGTGCCAGTAGTATGCTCCCAGACAGGGGTACTAGGGGTTATACGCAGTATTTT
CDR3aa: CASSMLPDRGTRGYTQYF

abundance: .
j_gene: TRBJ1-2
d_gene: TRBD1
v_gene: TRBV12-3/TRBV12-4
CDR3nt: TGTGCCAGCAATCCAGGGGGAAGCGGCTACACCTTC
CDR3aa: CASNPGGSGYTF

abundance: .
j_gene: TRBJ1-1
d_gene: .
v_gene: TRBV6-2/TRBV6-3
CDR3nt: TGTGCCAGCAGTTACGGGGTCGTGAACACTGAAGCTTTCTTT
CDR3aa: CASSYGVVNTEAFF

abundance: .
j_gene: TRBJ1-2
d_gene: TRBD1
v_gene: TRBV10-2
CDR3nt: TGCGCCAGCACTCTCCAGGGGGCAGGGGGCTACACCTTC
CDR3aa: CASTLQGAGGYTF

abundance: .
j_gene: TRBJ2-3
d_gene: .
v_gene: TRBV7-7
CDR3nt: TGTGCCAGCAGCTTAGCGGGACGGAGGACAGATACGCAGTATTTT
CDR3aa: CASSLAGRRTDTQYF

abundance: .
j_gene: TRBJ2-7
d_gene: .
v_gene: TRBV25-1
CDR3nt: TGTGCCAGCAGTAGGGCAGGCTCCTACGAGCAGTACTTC
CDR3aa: CASSRAGSYEQYF

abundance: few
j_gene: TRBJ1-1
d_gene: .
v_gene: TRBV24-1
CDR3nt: TGTGCCACTCCAGGAAACACTGAAGCTTTCTTT
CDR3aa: CATPGNTEAFF

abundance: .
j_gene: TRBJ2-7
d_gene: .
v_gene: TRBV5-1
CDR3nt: TGCGCCAGCAGCTCCTCGGACACGGGTTACGAGCAGTACTTC
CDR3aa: CASSSSDTGYEQYF

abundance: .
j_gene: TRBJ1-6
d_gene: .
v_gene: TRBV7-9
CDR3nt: TGTGCCAGCAGCGTCGGAGGGGGAAATTCACCCCTCCACTTT
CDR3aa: CASSVGGGNSPLHF

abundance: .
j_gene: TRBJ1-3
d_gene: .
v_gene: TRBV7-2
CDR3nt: TGTGCCAGCAGCTTGTGGGCCCTTGCGGGAAACACCATATATTTT
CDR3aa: CASSLWALAGNTIYF

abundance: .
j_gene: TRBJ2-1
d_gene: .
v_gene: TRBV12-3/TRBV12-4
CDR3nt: TGTGCCAGCAGTTTGGATGAGCAGTTCTTC
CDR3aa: CASSLDEQFF

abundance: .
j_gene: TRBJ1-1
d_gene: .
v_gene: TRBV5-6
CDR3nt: TGTGCCAGCAGTCTGAGGAGGGGGGAGGCTTTCTTT
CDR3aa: CASSLRRGEAFF

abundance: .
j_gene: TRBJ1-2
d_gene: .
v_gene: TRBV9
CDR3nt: TGTGCCAGCTCTCAGGGAGGTTCCCTCTCTCGAGGCTACACCTTC
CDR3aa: CASSQGGSLSRGYTF

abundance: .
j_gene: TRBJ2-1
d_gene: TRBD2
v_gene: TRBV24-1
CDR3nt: TGTGCCACCAGTGATGGCCCCGGGACTAGCGGTTACAATGAGCAGTTCTTC
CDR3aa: CATSDGPGTSGYNEQFF

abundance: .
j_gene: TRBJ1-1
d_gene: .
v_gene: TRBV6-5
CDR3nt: TGTGCCAGCAGTTACGGCAAGAACACTGAAGCTTTCTTT
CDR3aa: CASSYGKNTEAFF

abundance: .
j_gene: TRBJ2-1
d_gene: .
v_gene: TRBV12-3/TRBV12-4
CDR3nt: TGTGCCAGCAGTTTAAAGGGGGATGAGCAGTTCTTC
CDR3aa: CASSLKGDEQFF

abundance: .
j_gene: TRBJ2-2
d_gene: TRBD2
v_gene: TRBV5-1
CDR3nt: TGCGCCAGCAGTTCTAGCGGAACGAACACCGGGGAGCTGTTTTTT
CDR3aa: CASSSSGTNTGELFF

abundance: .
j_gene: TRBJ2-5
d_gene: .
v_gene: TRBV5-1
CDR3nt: TGCGCCAGCAGGACCGGATTAGCGGAACAAGAGACCCAGTACTTC
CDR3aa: CASRTGLAEQETQYF

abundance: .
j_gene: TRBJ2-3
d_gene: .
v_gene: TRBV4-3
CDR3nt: TGCGCCAGCAGCCAAGGAAGGGGGGGTTTGGGAGATACGCAGTATTTT
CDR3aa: CASSQGRGGLGDTQYF

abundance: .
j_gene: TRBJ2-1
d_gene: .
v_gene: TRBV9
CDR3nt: TGTGCCAGCAGCGTAGGCAGATACAGCTCCTACAATGAGCAGTTCTTC
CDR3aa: CASSVGRYSSYNEQFF

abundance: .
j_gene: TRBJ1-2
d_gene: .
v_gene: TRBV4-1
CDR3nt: TGCGCCAGCAGCCAAGAATCGGGGTTCTATGGCTACACCTTC
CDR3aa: CASSQESGFYGYTF

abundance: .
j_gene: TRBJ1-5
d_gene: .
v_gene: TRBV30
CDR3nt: TGTGCCTGGAGCGCACAGGATGGGGGGGCCTATAGCAATCAGCCCCAGCATTTT
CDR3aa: CAWSAQDGGAYSNQPQHF

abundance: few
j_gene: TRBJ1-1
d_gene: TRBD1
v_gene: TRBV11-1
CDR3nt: TGTGCCAGCAGCCTGGGACAGGGGAACACTGAAGCTTTCTTT
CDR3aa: CASSLGQGNTEAFF

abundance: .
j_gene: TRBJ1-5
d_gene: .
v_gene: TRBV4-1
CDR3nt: TGCGCCAGCAGCCCCGGACAGAGCCATCAGCCCCAGCATTTT
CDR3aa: CASSPGQSHQPQHF

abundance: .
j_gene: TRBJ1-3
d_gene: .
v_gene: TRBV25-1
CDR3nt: TGTGCCAGCAGAGAGACTGGCCGCTCTGGAAACACCATATATTTT
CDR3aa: CASRETGRSGNTIYF

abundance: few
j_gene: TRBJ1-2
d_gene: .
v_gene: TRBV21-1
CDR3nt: TGTGCCAGCAGCAAAAACTGGCCAGTCGACTATGGCTACACCTTC
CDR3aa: CASSKNWPVDYGYTF

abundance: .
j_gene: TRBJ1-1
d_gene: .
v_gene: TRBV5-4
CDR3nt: TGTGCCAGCAGCTTGGAGAGGGGTCTCACTGAAGCTTTCTTT
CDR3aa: CASSLERGLTEAFF

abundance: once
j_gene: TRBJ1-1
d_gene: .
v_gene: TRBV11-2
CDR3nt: TGTGCCAGCAGCTTAGGGGACCGCATGAACACTGAAGCTTTCTTT
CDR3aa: CASSLGDRMNTEAFF

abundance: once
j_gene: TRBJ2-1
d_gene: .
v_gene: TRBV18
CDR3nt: TGTGCCAGCTCACTCGACGGCCCCCGTAGCGATGAGCAGTTCTTC
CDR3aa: CASSLDGPRSDEQFF

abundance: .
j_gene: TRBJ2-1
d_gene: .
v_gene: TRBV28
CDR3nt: TGTGCCAGCAGTTTAGGCGGGGGCCGGGGTTTCTTC
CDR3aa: CASSLGGGRGFF

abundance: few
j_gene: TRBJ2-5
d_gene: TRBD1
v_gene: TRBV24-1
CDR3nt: TGTGCCACCAGTGACGAAGACAGGGACGGGTGGGAGACCCAGTACTTC
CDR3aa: CATSDEDRDGWETQYF

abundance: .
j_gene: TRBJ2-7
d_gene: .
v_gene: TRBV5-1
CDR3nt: TGCGCCAGCAGCTTCTTGGGGGGCGAGCAGTACTTC
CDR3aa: CASSFLGGEQYF

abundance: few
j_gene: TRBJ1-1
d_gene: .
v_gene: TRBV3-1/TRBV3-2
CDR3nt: TGTGCCAGCAGCCAAAAGTTGCCGGGAACAACTGAAGCTTTCTTT
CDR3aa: CASSQKLPGTTEAFF

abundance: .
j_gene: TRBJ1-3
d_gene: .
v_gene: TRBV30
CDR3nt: TGTGCCTGGACCCGACAGCAATTCTCTGGAAACACCATATATTTT
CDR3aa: CAWTRQQFSGNTIYF

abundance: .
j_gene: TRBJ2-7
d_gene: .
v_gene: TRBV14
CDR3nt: TGTGCCAGCAGCCAAGGGGCCACCTACGAGCAGTACTTC
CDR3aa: CASSQGATYEQYF

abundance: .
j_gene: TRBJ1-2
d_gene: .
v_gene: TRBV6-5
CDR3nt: TGTGCCAGCAGTTACTCGGTCCCGGGGGTTCACTATGGCTACACCTTC
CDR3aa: CASSYSVPGVHYGYTF

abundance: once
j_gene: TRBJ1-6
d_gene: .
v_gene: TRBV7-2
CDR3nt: TGTGCCAGCAGCCAAACCCAACGGACAGCCAATTCACCCCTCCACTTT
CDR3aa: CASSQTQRTANSPLHF

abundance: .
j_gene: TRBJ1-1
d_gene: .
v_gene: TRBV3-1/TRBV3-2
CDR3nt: TGTGCCAGCAGCCAAGATTACTCTGAAGCTTTCTTT
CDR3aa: CASSQDYSEAFF

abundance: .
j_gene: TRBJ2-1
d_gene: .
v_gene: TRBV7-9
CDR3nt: TGTGCCAGCAGCTCCCTCCCCGGCCTAAACAATGAGCAGTTCTTC
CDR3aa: CASSSLPGLNNEQFF

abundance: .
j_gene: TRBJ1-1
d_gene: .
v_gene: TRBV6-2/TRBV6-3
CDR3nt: TGTGCCAGCAGTTACACCAACGGCCAGGAAGCTTTCTTT
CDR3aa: CASSYTNGQEAFF

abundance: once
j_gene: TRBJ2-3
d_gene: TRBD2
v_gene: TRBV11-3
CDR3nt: TGTGCCAGCAGCTTATCCGGGCGGGGGGATACGCAGTATTTT
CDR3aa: CASSLSGRGDTQYF

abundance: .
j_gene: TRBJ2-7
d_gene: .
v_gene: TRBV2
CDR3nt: TGTGCCAGCAGGAGGGAGAGCTACGAGCAGTACTTC
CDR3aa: CASRRESYEQYF

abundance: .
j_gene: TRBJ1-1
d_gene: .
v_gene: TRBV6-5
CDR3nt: TGTGCCAGCAGTTACTCCGGGACGGACGACGCTTTCTTT
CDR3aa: CASSYSGTDDAFF

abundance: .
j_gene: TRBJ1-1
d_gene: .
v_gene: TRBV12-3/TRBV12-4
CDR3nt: TGTGCCAGCAACCCAGGTCTGGGGACTGAAGCTTTCTTT
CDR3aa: CASNPGLGTEAFF

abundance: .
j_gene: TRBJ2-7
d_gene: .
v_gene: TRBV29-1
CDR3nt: TGCAGCGTTGAAGACCCCCAGGGTAGGGAGCAGTACTTC
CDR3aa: CSVEDPQGREQYF

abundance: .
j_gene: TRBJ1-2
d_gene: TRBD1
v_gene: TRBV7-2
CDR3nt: TGTGCCAGCAGCTTAGTAGGGGGACAGGGGAACTATGGCTACACCTTC
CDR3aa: CASSLVGGQGNYGYTF

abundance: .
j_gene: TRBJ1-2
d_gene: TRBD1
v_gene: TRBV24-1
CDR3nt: TGTGCCACCAGTGAGCAACCGGGACAGGGGGGCCTTAGGGGCTACACCTTC
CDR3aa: CATSEQPGQGGLRGYTF

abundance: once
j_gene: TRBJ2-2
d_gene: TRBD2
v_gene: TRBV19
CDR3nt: TGTGCCAGTAGTATTAGCGGGGGGGCCCGAACCGGGGAGCTGTTTTTT
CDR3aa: CASSISGGARTGELFF

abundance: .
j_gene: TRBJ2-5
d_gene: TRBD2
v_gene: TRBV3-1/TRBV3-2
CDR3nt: TGTGCCAGCAGCCTCGGACTAGCGGGGCAAGAGACCCAGTACTTC
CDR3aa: CASSLGLAGQETQYF

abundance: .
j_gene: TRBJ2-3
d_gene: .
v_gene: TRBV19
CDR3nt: TGTGCCAGTGGTAGTATCGGACAGTTGACAGATACGCAGTATTTT
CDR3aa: CASGSIGQLTDTQYF

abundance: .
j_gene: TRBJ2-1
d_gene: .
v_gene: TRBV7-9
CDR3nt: TGTGCCAGCAGCCTCAGCGATCGGGGGAAGAATGAGCAGTTCTTC
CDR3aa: CASSLSDRGKNEQFF

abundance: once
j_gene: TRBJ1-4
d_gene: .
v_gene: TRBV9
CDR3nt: TGTGCCAGCAGCGTGGGGGGCTGGGATGAAAAACTGTTTTTT
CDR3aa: CASSVGGWDEKLFF

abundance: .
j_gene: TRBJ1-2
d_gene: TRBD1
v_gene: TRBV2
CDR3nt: TGTGCCAGCAGGGATCGGACAGGGGGGAACTATGGCTACACCTTC
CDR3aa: CASRDRTGGNYGYTF

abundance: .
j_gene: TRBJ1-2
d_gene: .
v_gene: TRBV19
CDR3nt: TGTGCCAGTAGTTTACAGGAATACTATGGCTACACCTTC
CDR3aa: CASSLQEYYGYTF

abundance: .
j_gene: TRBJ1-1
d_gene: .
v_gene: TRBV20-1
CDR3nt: TGCAGTGCTAGTCTAGCAGGGCTAGAAGCTTTCTTT
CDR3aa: CSASLAGLEAFF

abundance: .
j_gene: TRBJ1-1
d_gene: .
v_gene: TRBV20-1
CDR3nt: TGCAGTGCTAGAGATGGGACTGAAGCTTTCTTT
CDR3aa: CSARDGTEAFF

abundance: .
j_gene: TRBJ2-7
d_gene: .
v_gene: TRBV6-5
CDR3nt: TGTGCCAGCAGTTCTTCACAGGGATTCTACGAGCAGTACTTC
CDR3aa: CASSSSQGFYEQYF